The T cell receptor beta chain described here comes from a study of blood T cell repertoires in COVID-19. Study context: The United States, Italy and Spain were the sources of the acute and convalescent COVID-19 samples.

In the case of this clone: Other DNA variants within this sample encode the same CDR3.

The CDR3 consists of 13 residues. Trimming pared 1 base from V and 7 bases from J, leaving 10 bases between. Germline loops: CDR1 SGHTA, CDR2 FQGNSA. Study processing details: It was from reference gene primer amplification that nucleated cell counts were estimated. Only in-frame clones appear in the TCRdb table, and some are missing; sequencing was by immunoSEQ multiplex PCR. The V and J calls and clone size are taken from that table; D and trimming were inferred from the DNA. This table has roughly 260,000 clones, 65% to 90% appearing once. This sequence joins TRBV7-2 and TRBJ1-2; D unresolved. The sample taken for sequencing was peripheral blood. This receptor was obtained from a woman aged 70-85 years with acute or convalescent COVID-19. The CDR3 loop reads CASSLDGIRGYTF. For the CDR3, the DNA is TGTGCCAGCAGCTTAGACGGGATTCGTGGCTACACCTTC.